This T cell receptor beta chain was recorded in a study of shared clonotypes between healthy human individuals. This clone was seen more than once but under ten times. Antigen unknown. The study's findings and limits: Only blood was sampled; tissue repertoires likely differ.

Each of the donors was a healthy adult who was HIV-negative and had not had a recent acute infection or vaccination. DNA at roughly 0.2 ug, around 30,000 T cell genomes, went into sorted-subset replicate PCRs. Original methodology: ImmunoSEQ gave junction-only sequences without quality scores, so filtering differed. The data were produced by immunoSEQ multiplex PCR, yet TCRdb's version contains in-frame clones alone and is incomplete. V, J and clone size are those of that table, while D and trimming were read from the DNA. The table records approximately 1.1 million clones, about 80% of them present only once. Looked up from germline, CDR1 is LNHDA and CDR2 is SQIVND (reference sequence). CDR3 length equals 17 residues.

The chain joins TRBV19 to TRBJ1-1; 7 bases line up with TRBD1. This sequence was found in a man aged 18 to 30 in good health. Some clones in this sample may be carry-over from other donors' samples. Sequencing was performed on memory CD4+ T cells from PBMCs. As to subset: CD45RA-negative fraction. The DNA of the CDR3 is TGTGCTTCCTTGGTGGGGGGACAGCTACTCTCCAACACTGAAGCTTTCTTT. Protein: CASLVGGQLLSNTEAFF.